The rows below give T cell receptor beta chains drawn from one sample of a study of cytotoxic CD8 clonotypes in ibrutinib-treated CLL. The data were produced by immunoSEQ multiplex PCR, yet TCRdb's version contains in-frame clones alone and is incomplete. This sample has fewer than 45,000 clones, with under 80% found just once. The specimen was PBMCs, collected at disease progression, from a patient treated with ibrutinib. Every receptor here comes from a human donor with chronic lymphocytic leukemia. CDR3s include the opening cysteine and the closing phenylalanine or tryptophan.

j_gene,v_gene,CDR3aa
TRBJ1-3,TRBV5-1,CASGPGQGGNTIYF
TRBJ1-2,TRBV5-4,CASSQLPGQGGGYTF
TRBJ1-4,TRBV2,CATNERQGTTNEKLFF
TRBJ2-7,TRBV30,CAWSTTGGEQYF
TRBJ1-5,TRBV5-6,CASTSTIKGQNQPQHF
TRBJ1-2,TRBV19,CASSNALPNYGYTF
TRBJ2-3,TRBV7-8,CASSLGLASLRDTDTQYF
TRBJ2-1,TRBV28,CASSLFQLRTSGDTMRQFF
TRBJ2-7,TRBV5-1,CASSPMSDRGYEQYF
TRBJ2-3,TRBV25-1,CASSVPGTGTQYF
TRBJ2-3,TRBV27,CASSPLIRLTDTQYF
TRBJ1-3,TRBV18,CASSPMTGLRTDTIYF
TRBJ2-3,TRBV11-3,CASSSSGGVADTQYF
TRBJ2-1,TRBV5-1,CASSLPGLAGEPSSYNEQFF
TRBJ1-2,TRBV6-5,CASSYSDYSNYGYTF
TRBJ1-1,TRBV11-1,CASSPLRSTEAFF
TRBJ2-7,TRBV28,CASSSPTVTYSYEQYF